This passage covers 3 T cell receptor beta chains from one sample sequenced in a study of blood T cell repertoires in COVID-19. Sequenced by immunoSEQ multiplex PCR; TCRdb stores in-frame clones only, minus some. The data show some 25,000 clones, with 82% seen just once and approximately 32% held by the top ten. The sample consisted of peripheral blood. Receptors originate from a human donor in a cohort sampled during active COVID-19.

The genes are TRBV30 and TRBJ1-2, with 8 bases matching TRBD1. Losses at the gene ends were 3 bases for V and 2 bases for J; bases not matched to a gene: 8. CDR1 GTSNPN and CDR2 SVGIG come from the germline V gene (reference sequence). The CDR3 is 15 residues long. The CDR3 here is CAWRVFGQGNYGYTF. The CDR3 DNA sequence: TGTGCCTGGAGGGTTTTCGGACAGGGAAACTATGGCTACACCTTC.

This clone was detected only once. This chain joins TRBV19 and TRBJ2-1; TRBD1 is a possible D gene (6 bases). Trimming cost V 5 bases and J 5 bases, with 13 bases left between them. Germline assignment: CDR1 LNHDA and CDR2 SQIVND (reference sequence). The CDR3 is made up of 14 amino acids. In DNA form, the CDR3 reads TGTGCCAGTAGTTCCCACAGGGTGAACAATGAGCAGTTCTTC. Amino acids: CASSSHRVNNEQFF.

The chain carries TRBV10-3 and TRBJ1-2, with TRBD1 as a possible D gene (6 bases). CDR1 ENHRY and CDR2 SYGVKD come from the germline V gene. CDR3 length: 14 residues. V lost 10 bases, J lost 4 bases, and 19 bases lay in between. The chain's CDR3 is CATVSSTGSYGYTF. The CDR3 DNA sequence: TGTGCCACCGTAAGCTCGACAGGTTCCTATGGCTACACCTTC.